This TCR beta chain appears in the sequencing data of a study of monozygotic twins with inflammatory bowel disease. Overall study findings and caveats: The analysis did not separate different T cell subtypes.

As regards this clonotype: Its specificity is not known.

During cDNA synthesis, UMIs that each contained a 6-nucleotide sample barcode were added by means of template switching. Reprocessing the 5' RACE reads, TCRdb reports a single entry for every CDR3 protein and omits DNA. The sample has fewer than 200,000 distinct CDR3 sequences; the top ten hold 2% to 3%. The CDR3 is 14 amino acids. Looked up from germline, CDR1 is LGHNA and CDR2 is YNFKEQ. The TCR sequence derives from a human donor with ulcerative colitis or Crohn's disease, or a healthy co-twin of an affected twin (not recorded which). The chain uses TRBV4-2 and TRBJ2-1. Material: blood. CDR3 residues: CASSHRLLDGEQFF.